Listed below are T cell receptor beta chains from one sample, sequenced in a study of blood T cells in healthy people across ages. Via MiXCR, TCRdb re-called the 5' RACE reads, giving one row per CDR3 protein. The sample carries about 970,000 distinct CDR3 sequences, roughly half recorded once. The sample was blood. The receptor source for this set is a woman in her sixties in good health. Both conserved end residues are part of each CDR3. The D gene is left open where the match is weak. Size tells how often a clone was seen (once, few, many) or the class of an expanded clone, and some rows leave it out.

D	V	J	size	DNA	CDR3
-	TRBV5-8	TRBJ2-7	-	TGTGCCAGCAATAGTGCCGGGAGTCCTGGGTATGAGCAGTACTTC	CASNSAGSPGYEQYF
-	TRBV28	TRBJ2-1	once	TGTGCCAGCAGCCCCCCTTTACGCGGGACTGAGCAGTTCTTC	CASSPPLRGTEQFF
TRBD1	TRBV27	TRBJ2-5	-	TGTGCCAGCAGTCCAACAACAGGGGGTCAAGAGACCCAGTACTTC	CASSPTTGGQETQYF
-	TRBV7-2	TRBJ2-3	few	TGTGCCAGCAGCTTAAATGGTCCGCTCGTGGATACGCAGTATTTT	CASSLNGPLVDTQYF
-	TRBV12-3/TRBV12-4	TRBJ2-2	few	TGTGCCAGCAGCATTACCGGGTCCAACCGAAGGGAGCTGTTTTTT	CASSITGSNRRELFF
-	TRBV11-2	TRBJ2-5	-	TGTGCCAGCAGCTTACCCCTCTCCGTGACGCGCACCCAGTACTTC	CASSLPLSVTRTQYF
-	TRBV7-8	TRBJ2-3	few	TGTGCCAGCAGCTTAGATCACCCGAACAGGGAGGGGGATACGCAGTATTTT	CASSLDHPNREGDTQYF
-	TRBV30	TRBJ2-3	few	TGTGCCTGGAAGGTTGGAGATACGCAGTATTTT	CAWKVGDTQYF
-	TRBV13	TRBJ1-5	-	TGTGCCAGCAGCCCAAGGGGAGTCAGTCAGCCCCAGCATTTT	CASSPRGVSQPQHF
-	TRBV29-1	TRBJ2-3	-	TGCAGCGAAAGGGGGTCCACAGATACGCAGTATTTT	CSERGSTDTQYF
-	TRBV10-2	TRBJ2-3	-	TGCGCCAGCAGTGATTCTAACACAGATACGCAGTATTTT	CASSDSNTDTQYF
-	TRBV4-2	TRBJ2-6	few	TGTGCCAGCAGCCAAGATAAGAGCTCTGGGGCCAACGTCCTGACTTTC	CASSQDKSSGANVLTF
TRBD2	TRBV7-2	TRBJ2-7	few	TGTGCCAGCACCCTGTGGGGGGAGGGCCTCTACGAGCAGTACTTC	CASTLWGEGLYEQYF
TRBD2	TRBV7-6	TRBJ2-3	-	TGTGCCAGCAGCCAAGGGCTAGCGGGAGGAAATACGCAGTATTTT	CASSQGLAGGNTQYF
-	TRBV7-2	TRBJ2-1	-	TGTGCCAGCAGCGTAGATCCCCTAAGGAAGCAGTTCTTC	CASSVDPLRKQFF
-	TRBV12-3/TRBV12-4	TRBJ2-7	once	TGTGCCAGCAGCCCTTTGGCACAGGAGCAGTACTTC	CASSPLAQEQYF
TRBD1	TRBV27	TRBJ2-7	once	TGTGCCAGCAGCCGCCTGGGACAGCTCCACGGGGACGAGCAGTACTTC	CASSRLGQLHGDEQYF
-	TRBV5-5	TRBJ2-7	-	TGTGCCAGCAGCTGGGTTTATGGGTCCTACGAGCAGTACTTC	CASSWVYGSYEQYF
TRBD1	TRBV9	TRBJ2-2	-	TGTGCCAGCAGCGGGACAGGGGGCGATAACACCGGGGAGCTGTTTTTT	CASSGTGGDNTGELFF
-	TRBV25-1	TRBJ2-1	few	TGTGCCAGCAGTGTCGGAACAGCCTACAGGGAGCAGTTCTTC	CASSVGTAYREQFF
-	TRBV28	TRBJ2-3	few	TGTGCCAGCAACACCTTCCTAACAGATACGCAGTATTTT	CASNTFLTDTQYF
-	TRBV7-2	TRBJ2-4	-	TGTGCCAGCAGCTTAGGGGGCAGCGAAAACATTCAGTACTTC	CASSLGGSENIQYF
-	TRBV2	TRBJ1-2	-	TGTGCCAGCAGTACTGACGGTCCAGGGAGCCCCTCGGGCTACACCTTC	CASSTDGPGSPSGYTF
TRBD1	TRBV11-2	TRBJ2-3	-	TGTGCCAGCAGCCCAGACCGGACAGGCAACACAGATACGCAGTATTTT	CASSPDRTGNTDTQYF
TRBD2	TRBV6-1	TRBJ2-7	-	TGTGCCAGCAGTCCCGACGGGGGGGAGAGCTTAACCTACGAGCAGTACTTC	CASSPDGGESLTYEQYF
-	TRBV6-5	TRBJ1-5	-	TGCGCGACAAGGGTCGGTCAGCCCCAGCATTTT	CATRVGQPQHF
-	TRBV4-1	TRBJ2-3	-	TGCGCCAGCAGCCGAGTGGCGAGCTTGAGAGATACGCAGTATTTT	CASSRVASLRDTQYF
-	TRBV20-1	TRBJ2-7	-	TGCAGTGCTGCGGAAGACCAAAACTCCTACGAGCAGTACTTC	CSAAEDQNSYEQYF
-	TRBV24-1	TRBJ2-1	-	TGTGCCACCAGTGATCCCCCCAGGGGTTTCGAGCAGTTCTTC	CATSDPPRGFEQFF
-	TRBV12-3/TRBV12-4	TRBJ2-2	few	TGTGCCAGCAGTTTAGGGGGTCCCGGGGAGCTGTTTTTT	CASSLGGPGELFF
-	TRBV12-3/TRBV12-4	TRBJ2-7	few	TGTGCCAGCAGGCCAGGAACGTACAATGAGCAGTACTTC	CASRPGTYNEQYF
-	TRBV5-6	TRBJ2-3	-	TGTGCCAGCAGCTTGGGTTGGGGGCGACTAGACGGAAGCACAGATACGCAGTATTTT	CASSLGWGRLDGSTDTQYF
TRBD1	TRBV7-2	TRBJ2-7	few	TGTGCCAGCAGCTTGGCAGGACAGGTCTACGAGCAGTACTTC	CASSLAGQVYEQYF
-	TRBV10-1	TRBJ2-5	few	TGCGCCAGCAGTGAAGGGATAGGGTCCCACCAAGAGACCCAGTACTTC	CASSEGIGSHQETQYF
-	TRBV7-8	TRBJ2-2	-	TGTGCCAGCAGGCAACGCAGGGAATACACCGGGGAGCTGTTTTTT	CASRQRREYTGELFF
-	TRBV29-1	TRBJ2-5	-	TGCGGCGTCTTGACTCCGGAGACCCAGTACTTC	CGVLTPETQYF
-	TRBV12-3/TRBV12-4	TRBJ2-3	few	TGTGCCAGCAGGGGCCAGGGGAGTAGTTCAGATACGCAGTATTTT	CASRGQGSSSDTQYF
TRBD1	TRBV28	TRBJ1-1	-	TGTGCCAGCAGTTTATTACTTACAGGGGACACTGAAGCTTTCTTT	CASSLLLTGDTEAFF
-	TRBV7-9	TRBJ2-7	-	TGTGCCAGCAGCTTAGTATCAGTCCTGGAGCCCTACGAGCAGTACTTC	CASSLVSVLEPYEQYF
-	TRBV20-1	TRBJ2-5	-	TGCAGTGCCCTCGAGGACAGTCATTGGGCCGCCCAAGAGACCCAGTACTTC	CSALEDSHWAAQETQYF
-	TRBV4-2	TRBJ2-1	-	TGTGCCAGCAGCCAGGAACAGGTTGGGGCGACTTCCTACAATGAGCAGTTCTTC	CASSQEQVGATSYNEQFF
-	TRBV14	TRBJ2-7	-	TGTGCCAGCTCCGATATAGGCCGAAGCTCCTACGAGCAGTACTTC	CASSDIGRSSYEQYF
-	TRBV7-2	TRBJ2-3	many	TGTGCCAGCAGCTTAGCTCTCGGCAGCACAGATACGCAGTATTTT	CASSLALGSTDTQYF